This entry lists 3 T cell receptor beta chains sequenced from one sample in a study of shared clonotypes between healthy human individuals. Positively selected for CCR7, the CD45RO-negative cells used as naive CD8 cells excluded terminally differentiated effector memory CD45RA+ cells. The assay was immunoSEQ multiplex PCR, and TCRdb's table has in-frame clones only and misses some. Among under 850,000 clones listed, almost 95% were seen once. The sequenced sample was naive CD8+ T cells sorted from blood. Receptors were obtained from a man aged 25-40 years in good health.

A single count supports this clone. V is TRBV29-1 and J is TRBJ1-2; D is possibly TRBD1 (6 bases). The CDR3 has 14 residues. CDR1 SQVTM and CDR2 ANQGSEA come from the germline V gene. Trimming took 1 base from V and 7 from J, leaving 16 bases between them. CDR3 coding DNA: TGCAGCGTTGAAGGGGAGGACAGTTACGGTGGCTACACCTTC. This codes for CSVEGEDSYGGYTF.

The chain employs TRBV10-3 and TRBJ1-3; 8 bases are shared with TRBD1. The CDR3 sequence is 16 residues long. J was trimmed by 1 base and V by 6 bases; bases with no gene match: 8. Looked up from germline, CDR1 is ENHRY and CDR2 is SYGVKD. CDR3 sequence (DNA): TGTGCCATCAGGTTCGACAGGGGCGTTTCTGGAAACACCATATATTTT. Its protein product is CAIRFDRGVSGNTIYF.

This clone appeared once. The genes are TRBV7-6 and TRBJ2-1; TRBD2 aligns across 12 bases. Per germline, CDR1 SGHVS and CDR2 FNYEAQ. The ends lost 4 bases at V and 3 bases at J; junction bases unmatched: 4. The CDR3 is 16 residues long. DNA of the CDR3: TGTGCCAGCAGCTCGAGGACTAGCGGGAACTACAATGAGCAGTTCTTC. Translation: CASSSRTSGNYNEQFF.